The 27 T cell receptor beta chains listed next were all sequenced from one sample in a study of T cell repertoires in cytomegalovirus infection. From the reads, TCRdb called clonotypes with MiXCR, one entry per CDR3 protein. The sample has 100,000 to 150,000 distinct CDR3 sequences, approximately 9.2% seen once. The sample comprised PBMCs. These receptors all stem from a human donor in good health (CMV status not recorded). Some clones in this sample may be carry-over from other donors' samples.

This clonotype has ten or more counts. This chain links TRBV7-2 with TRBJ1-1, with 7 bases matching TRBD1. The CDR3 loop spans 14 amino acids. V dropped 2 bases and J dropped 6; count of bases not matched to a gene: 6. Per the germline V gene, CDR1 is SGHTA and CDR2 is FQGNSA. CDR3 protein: CASSLWAGGAEAFF. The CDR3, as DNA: TGTGCCAGCAGCTTATGGGCAGGGGGTGCTGAAGCTTTCTTT.

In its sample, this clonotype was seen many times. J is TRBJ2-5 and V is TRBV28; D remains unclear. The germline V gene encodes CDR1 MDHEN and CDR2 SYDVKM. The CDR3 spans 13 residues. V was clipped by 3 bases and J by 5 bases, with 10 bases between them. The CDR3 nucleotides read TGTGCCAGCAGTTTTCCTACGAGGGAGACCCAGTACTTC. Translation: CASSFPTRETQYF.

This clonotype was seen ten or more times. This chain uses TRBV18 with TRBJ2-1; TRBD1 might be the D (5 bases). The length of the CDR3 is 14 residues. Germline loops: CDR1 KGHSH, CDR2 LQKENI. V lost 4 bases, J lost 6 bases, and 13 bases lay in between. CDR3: CASSQMEGVNEQFF. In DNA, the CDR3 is TGTGCCAGCTCACAGATGGAAGGGGTCAATGAGCAGTTCTTC.

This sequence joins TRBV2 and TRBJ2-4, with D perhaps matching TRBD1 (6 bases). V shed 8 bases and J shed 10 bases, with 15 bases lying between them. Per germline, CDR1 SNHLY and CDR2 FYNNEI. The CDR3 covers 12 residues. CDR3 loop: CASRDTVRIQYF. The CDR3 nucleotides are TGTGCCAGCCGGGACACGGTTAGGATTCAGTACTTC.

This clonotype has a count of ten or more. CDR3 in DNA: TGTGCTGGACAGATTTACAATGAGCAGTTCTTC. The encoded protein is CAGQIYNEQFF. The chain is built from TRBV6-8 and TRBJ2-1, with D possibly matching TRBD1 (6 bases). CDR1 and CDR2 (germline): MNHGY, SAAAGT. The CDR3 contains 11 residues.

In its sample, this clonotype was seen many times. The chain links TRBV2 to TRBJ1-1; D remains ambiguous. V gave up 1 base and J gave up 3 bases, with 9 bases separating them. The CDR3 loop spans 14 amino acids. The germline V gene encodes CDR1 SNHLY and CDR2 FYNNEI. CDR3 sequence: CASSEVVRDTEAFF. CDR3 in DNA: TGTGCCAGCAGTGAAGTGGTTAGGGACACTGAAGCTTTCTTT.

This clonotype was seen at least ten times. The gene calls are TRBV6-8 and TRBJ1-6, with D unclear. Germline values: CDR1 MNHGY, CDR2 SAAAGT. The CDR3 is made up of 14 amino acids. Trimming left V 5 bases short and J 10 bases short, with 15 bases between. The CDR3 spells CASSLRELGSPLHF. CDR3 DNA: TGTGCCAGCAGTCTCCGGGAGCTAGGCTCACCCCTCCACTTT.

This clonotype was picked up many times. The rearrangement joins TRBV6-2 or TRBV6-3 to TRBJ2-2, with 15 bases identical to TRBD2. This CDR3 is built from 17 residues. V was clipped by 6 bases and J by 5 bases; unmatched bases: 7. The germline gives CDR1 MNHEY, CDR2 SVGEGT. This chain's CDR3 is CASSRTSGGARTGELFF. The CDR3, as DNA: TGTGCCAGCAGCCGGACTAGCGGGGGGGCCCGTACCGGGGAGCTGTTTTTT.

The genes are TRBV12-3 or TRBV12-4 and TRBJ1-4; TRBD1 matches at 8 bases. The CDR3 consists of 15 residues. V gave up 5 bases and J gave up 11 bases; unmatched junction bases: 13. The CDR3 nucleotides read TGTGCCAGCAGTGAATTACGGGACAGGAGTTTGAAACTGTTTTTT. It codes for CASSELRDRSLKLFF.

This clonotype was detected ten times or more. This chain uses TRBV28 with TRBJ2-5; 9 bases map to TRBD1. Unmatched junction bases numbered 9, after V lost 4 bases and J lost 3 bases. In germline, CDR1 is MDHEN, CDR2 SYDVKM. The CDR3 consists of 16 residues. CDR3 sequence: CASSSPLRTGEETQYF. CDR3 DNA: TGTGCCAGCAGTTCCCCTCTTAGGACAGGGGAAGAGACCCAGTACTTC.

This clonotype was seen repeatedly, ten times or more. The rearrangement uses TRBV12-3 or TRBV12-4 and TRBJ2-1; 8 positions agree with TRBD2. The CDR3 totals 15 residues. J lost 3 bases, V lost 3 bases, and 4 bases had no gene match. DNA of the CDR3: TGTGCCAGCAGTTTCGGCGGGGGGCTCTACAATGAGCAGTTCTTC. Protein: CASSFGGGLYNEQFF.

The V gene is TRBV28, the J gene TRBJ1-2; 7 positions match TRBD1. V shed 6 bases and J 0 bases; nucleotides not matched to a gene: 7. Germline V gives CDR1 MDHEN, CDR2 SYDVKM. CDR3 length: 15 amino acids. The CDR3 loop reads CASSWTGSTNYGYTF. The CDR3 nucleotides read TGTGCCAGCAGCTGGACAGGATCTACTAACTATGGCTACACCTTC.

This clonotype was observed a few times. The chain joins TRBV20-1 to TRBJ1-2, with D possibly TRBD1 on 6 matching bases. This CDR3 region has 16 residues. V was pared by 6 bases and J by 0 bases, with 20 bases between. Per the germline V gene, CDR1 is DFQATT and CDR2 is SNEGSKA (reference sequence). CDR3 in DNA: TGCAGTGCCGGGGGGCGGGGATCGGTAGCTAACTATGGCTACACCTTC. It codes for CSAGGRGSVANYGYTF.

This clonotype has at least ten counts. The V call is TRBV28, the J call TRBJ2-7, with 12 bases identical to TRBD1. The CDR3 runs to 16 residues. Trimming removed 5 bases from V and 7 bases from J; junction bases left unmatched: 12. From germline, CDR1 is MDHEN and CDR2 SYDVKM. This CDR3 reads CASSPSPGQGAWEQYF. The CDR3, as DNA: TGTGCCAGCAGTCCTTCGCCGGGACAGGGGGCGTGGGAGCAGTACTTC.

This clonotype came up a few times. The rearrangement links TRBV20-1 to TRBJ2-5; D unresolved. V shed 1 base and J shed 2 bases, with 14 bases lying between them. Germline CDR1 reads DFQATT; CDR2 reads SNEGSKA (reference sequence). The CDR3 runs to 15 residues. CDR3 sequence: CSARGPRRKQETQYF. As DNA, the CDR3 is TGCAGTGCTAGAGGCCCACGGCGGAAGCAAGAGACCCAGTACTTC.

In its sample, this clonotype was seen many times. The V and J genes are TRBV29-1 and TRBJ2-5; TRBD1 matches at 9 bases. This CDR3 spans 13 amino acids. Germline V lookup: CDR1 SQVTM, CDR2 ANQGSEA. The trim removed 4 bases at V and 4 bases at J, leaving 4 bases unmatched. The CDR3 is CSVGQGVGETQYF. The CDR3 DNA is TGCAGCGTTGGACAGGGGGTCGGAGAGACCCAGTACTTC. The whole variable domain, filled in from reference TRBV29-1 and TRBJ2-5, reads SAVISQKPSRDICQRGTSLTIQCQVDSQVTMMFWYRQQPGQSLTLIATANQGSEATYESGFVIDKFPISRPNLTFSTLTVSNMSPEDSSIYLCSVGQGVGETQYFGPGTRLLVL.

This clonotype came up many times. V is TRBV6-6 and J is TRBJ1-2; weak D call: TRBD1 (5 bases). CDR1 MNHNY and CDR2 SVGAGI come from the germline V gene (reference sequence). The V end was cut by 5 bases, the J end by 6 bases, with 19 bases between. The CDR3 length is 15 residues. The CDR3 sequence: CASSHGRGSPHGYTF. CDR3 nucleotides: TGTGCCAGCAGTCACGGGCGGGGCAGCCCCCATGGCTACACCTTC.

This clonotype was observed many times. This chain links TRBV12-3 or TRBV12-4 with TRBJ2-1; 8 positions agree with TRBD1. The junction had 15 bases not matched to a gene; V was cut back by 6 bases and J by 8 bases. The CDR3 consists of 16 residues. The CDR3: CASSSPGQGLSHEQFF. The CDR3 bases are TGTGCCAGCAGCTCACCAGGACAGGGCCTTTCCCATGAGCAGTTCTTC.

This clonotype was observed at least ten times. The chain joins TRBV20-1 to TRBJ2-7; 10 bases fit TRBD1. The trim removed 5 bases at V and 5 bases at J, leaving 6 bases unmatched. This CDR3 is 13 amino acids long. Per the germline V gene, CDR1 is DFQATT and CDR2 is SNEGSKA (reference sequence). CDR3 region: CSASGQGGHEQYF. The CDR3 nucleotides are TGCAGTGCTTCCGGACAGGGGGGCCACGAGCAGTACTTC.

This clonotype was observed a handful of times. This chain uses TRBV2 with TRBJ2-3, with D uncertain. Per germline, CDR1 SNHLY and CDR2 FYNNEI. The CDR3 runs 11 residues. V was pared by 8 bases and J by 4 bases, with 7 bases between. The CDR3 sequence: CASHRPDTQYF. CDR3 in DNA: TGTGCCAGCCACCGTCCAGATACGCAGTATTTT.

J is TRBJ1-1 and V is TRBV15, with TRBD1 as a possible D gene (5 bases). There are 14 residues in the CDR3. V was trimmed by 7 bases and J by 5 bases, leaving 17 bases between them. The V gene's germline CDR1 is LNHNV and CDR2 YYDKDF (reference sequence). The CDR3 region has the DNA TGTGCCACCACACAATACGGGACTATTACTGAAGCTTTCTTT. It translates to CATTQYGTITEAFF. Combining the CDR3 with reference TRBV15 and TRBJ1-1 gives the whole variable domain DAMVIQNPRYQVTQFGKPVTLSCSQTLNHNVMYWYQQKSSQAPKLLFHYYDKDFNNEADTPDNFQSRRPNTSFCFLDIRSPGLGDTAMYLCATTQYGTITEAFFGQGTRLTVV.

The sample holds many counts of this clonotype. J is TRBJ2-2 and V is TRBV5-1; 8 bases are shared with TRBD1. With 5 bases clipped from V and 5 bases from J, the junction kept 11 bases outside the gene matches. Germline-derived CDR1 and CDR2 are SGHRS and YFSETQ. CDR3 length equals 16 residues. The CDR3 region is CASSHRGQGWTGELFF. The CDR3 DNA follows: TGCGCCAGCAGTCACCGAGGACAGGGTTGGACCGGGGAGCTGTTTTTT.

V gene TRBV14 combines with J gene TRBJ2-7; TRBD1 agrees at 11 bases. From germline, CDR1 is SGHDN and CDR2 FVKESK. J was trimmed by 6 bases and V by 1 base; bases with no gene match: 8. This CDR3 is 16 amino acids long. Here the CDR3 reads CASSQGLRTGGFEQYF. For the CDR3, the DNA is TGTGCCAGCAGCCAAGGGCTAAGGACAGGGGGCTTCGAGCAGTACTTC.

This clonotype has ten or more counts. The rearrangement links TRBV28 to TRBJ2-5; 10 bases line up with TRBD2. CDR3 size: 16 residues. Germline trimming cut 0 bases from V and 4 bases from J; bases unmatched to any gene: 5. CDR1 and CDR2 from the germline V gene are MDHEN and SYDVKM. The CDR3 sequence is CASSLWGTSVGETQYF. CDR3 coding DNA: TGTGCCAGCAGTTTATGGGGGACTAGCGTGGGAGAGACCCAGTACTTC.

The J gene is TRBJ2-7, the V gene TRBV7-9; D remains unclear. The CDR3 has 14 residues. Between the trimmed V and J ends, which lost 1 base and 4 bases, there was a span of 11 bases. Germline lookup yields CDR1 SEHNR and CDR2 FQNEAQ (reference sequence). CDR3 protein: CASSLGWEGYEQYF. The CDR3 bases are TGTGCCAGCAGCTTAGGATGGGAAGGGTACGAGCAGTACTTC.

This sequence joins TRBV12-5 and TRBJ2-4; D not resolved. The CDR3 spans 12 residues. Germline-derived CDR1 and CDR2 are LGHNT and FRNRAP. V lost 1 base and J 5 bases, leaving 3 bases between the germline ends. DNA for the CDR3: TGTGCTAGTGGTTTGGGGGAAAACATTCAGTACTTC. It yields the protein CASGLGENIQYF.

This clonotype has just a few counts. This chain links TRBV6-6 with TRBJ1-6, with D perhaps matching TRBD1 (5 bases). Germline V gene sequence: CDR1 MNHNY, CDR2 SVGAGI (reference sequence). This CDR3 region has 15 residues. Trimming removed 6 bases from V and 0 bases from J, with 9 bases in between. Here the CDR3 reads CASRTDSSYNSPLHF. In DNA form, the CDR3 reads TGTGCCAGCAGGACAGACAGCTCCTATAATTCACCCCTCCACTTT.